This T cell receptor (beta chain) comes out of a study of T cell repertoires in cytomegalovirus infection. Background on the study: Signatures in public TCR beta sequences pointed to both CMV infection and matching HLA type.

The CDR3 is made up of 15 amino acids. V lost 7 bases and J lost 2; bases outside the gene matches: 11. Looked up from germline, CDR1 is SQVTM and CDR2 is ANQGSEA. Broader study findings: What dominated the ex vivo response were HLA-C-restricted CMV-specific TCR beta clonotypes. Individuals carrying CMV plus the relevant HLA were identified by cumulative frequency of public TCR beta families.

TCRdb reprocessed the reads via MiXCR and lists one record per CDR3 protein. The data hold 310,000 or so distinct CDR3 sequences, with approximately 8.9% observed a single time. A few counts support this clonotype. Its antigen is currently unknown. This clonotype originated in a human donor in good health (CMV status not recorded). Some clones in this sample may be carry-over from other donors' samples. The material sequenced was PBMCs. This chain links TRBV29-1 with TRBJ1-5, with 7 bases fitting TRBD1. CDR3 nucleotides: TGCAGCGATACAGGGGTTATTATAGGCAATCAGCCCCAGCATTTT. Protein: CSDTGVIIGNQPQHF.